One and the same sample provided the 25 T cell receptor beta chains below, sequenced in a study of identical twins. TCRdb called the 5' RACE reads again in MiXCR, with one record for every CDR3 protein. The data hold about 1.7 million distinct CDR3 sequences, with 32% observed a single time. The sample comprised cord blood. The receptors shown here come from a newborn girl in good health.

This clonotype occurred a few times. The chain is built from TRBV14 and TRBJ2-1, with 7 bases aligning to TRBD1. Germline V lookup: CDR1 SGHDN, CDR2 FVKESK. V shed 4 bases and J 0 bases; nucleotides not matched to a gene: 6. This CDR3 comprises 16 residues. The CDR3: CASSRHRGTSYNEQFF. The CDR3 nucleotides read TGTGCCAGCAGCCGCCACAGGGGAACCTCCTACAATGAGCAGTTCTTC.

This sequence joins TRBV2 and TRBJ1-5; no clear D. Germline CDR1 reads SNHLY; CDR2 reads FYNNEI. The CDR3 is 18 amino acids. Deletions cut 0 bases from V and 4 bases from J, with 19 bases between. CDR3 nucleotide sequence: TGTGCCAGCAGTGAAGCGAGGAACGTGAAGAACCGTAATCAGCCCCAGCATTTT. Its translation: CASSEARNVKNRNQPQHF.

CDR3 region: CASSGTSNSPAGELFF. CDR3 in DNA: TGTGCCAGCAGCGGCACTAGCAACTCGCCCGCCGGGGAGCTGTTTTTT. V is TRBV9 and J is TRBJ2-2, with D tentatively TRBD2 (6 bases). V lost 3 bases, J lost 6 bases, and 18 bases lay in between. Germline CDR1 SGDLS, CDR2 YYNGEE. The CDR3 extends over 16 amino acids.

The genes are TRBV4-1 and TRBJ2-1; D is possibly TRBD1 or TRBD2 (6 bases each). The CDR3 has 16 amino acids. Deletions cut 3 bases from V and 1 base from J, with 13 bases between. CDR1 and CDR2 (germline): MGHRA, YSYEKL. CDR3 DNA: TGCGCCAGCAGCCAGTTAGGGGGGCCTTCCTACAATGAGCAGTTCTTC. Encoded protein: CASSQLGGPSYNEQFF.

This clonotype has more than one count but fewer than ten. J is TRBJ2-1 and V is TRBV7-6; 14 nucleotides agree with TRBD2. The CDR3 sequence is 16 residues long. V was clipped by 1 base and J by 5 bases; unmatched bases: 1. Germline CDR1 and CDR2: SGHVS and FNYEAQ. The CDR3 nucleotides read TGTGCCAGCAGCTTAGAGACTAGCGGGAGGGACAATGAGCAGTTCTTC. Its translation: CASSLETSGRDNEQFF.

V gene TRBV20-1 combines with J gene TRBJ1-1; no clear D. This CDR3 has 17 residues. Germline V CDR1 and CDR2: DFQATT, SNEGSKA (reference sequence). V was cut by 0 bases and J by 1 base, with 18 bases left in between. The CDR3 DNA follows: TGCAGTGCTAGAGATCTCCGTTTGACGGGCCCGAACACTGAAGCTTTCTTT. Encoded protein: CSARDLRLTGPNTEAFF.

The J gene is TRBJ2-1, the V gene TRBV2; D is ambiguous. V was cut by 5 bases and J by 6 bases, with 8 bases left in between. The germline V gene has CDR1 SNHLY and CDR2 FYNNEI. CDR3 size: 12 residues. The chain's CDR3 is CASSNPGNEQFF. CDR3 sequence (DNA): TGTGCCAGCAGTAATCCAGGCAATGAGCAGTTCTTC. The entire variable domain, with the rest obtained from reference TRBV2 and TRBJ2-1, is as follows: EPEVTQTPSHQVTQMGQEVILRCVPISNHLYFYWYRQILGQKVEFLVSFYNNEISEKSEIFDDQFSVERPDGSNFTLKIRSTKLEDSAMYFCASSNPGNEQFFGPGTRLTVL.

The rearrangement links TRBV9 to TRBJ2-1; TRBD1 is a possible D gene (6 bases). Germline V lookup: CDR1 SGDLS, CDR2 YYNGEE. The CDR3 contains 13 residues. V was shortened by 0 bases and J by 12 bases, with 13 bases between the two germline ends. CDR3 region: CASSVGSRGGQFF. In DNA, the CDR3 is TGTGCCAGCAGCGTAGGGTCCAGGGGCGGGCAGTTCTTC.

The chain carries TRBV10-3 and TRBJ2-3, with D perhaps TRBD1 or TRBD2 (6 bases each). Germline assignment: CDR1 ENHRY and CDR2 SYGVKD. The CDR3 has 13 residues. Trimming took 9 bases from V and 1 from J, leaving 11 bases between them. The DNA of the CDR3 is TGTGCCATAGCGGAGGGGGGCACAGATACGCAGTATTTT. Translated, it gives CAIAEGGTDTQYF.

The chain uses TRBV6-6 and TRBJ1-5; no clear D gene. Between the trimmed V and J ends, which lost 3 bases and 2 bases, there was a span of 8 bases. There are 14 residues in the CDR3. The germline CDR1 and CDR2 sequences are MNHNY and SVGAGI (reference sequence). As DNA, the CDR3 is TGTGCCAGCAGTTATAACCAGGGCAATCAGCCCCAGCATTTT. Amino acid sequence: CASSYNQGNQPQHF.

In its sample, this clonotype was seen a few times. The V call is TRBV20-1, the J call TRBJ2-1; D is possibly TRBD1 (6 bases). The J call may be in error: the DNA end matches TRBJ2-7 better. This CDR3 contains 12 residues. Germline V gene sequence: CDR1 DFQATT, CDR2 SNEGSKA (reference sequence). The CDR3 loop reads CSAPQQGNEQYF. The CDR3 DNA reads TGCAGTGCTCCCCAACAGGGCAATGAGCAGTACTTC.

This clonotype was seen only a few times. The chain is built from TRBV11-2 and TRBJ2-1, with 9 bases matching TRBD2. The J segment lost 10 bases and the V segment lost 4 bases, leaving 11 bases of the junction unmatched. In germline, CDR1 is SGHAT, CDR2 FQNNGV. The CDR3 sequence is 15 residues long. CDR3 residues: CASSWGIAGGKEQFF. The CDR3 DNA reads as TGTGCCAGCAGCTGGGGTATTGCGGGAGGGAAAGAGCAGTTCTTC.

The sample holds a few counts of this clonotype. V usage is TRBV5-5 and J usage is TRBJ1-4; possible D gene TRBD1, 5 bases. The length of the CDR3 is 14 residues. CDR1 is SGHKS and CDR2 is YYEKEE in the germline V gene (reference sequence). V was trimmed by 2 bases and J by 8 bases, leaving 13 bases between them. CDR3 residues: CASSLLGGGEKLFF. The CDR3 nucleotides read TGTGCCAGCAGCTTACTCGGGGGTGGCGAAAAACTGTTTTTT.

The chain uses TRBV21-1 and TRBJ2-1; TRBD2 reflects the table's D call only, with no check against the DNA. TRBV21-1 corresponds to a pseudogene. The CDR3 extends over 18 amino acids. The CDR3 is CASSPPTTSGFSYNEQFF. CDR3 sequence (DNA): TGTGCCAGCAGCCCACCCACGACTAGCGGGTTCTCCTACAATGAGCAGTTCTTC.

CDR3 amino acids: CSATPTSRSTDTQYF. CDR3 DNA: TGCAGTGCTACTCCGACTAGCAGGAGCACAGATACGCAGTATTTT. This rearrangement joins TRBV20-1 to TRBJ2-3, with 7 bases aligning to TRBD2. The CDR3 is 15 residues long. Germline CDR1 is DFQATT and CDR2 is SNEGSKA (reference sequence). Losses at the gene ends were 4 bases for V and 0 bases for J; bases not matched to a gene: 7.

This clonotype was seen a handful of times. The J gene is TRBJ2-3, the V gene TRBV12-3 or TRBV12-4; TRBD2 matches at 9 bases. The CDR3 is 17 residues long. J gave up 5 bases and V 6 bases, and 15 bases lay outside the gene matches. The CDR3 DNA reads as TGTGCCAGCAGCCTATCCCGCGGACTAGCGCAAGGAGATACGCAGTATTTT. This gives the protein CASSLSRGLAQGDTQYF.

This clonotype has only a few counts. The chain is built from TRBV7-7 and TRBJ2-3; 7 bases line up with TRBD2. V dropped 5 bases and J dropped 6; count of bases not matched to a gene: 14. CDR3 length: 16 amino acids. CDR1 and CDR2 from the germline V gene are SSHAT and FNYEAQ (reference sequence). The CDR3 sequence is CASSPRLAGPSDTQYF. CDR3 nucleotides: TGTGCCAGCAGCCCTCGACTAGCAGGGCCCAGTGATACGCAGTATTTT.

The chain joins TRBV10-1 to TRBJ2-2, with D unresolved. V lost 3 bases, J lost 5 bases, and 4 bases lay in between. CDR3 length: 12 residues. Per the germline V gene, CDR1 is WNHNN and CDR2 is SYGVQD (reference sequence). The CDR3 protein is CASSEVTGELFF. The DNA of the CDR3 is TGCGCCAGCAGTGAAGTGACCGGGGAGCTGTTTTTT.

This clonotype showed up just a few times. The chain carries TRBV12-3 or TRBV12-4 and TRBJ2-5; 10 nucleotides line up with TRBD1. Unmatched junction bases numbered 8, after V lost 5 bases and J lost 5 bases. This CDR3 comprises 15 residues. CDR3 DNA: TGTGCCAGCAGTGTTTCCGGGACAGGGGTCGAGACCCAGTACTTC. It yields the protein CASSVSGTGVETQYF.

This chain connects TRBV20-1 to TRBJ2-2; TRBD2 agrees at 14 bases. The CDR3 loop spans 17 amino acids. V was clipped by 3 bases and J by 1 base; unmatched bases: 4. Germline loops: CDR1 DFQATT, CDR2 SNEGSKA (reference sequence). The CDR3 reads CSARGTSGGLNTGELFF. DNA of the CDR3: TGCAGTGCTAGGGGGACTAGCGGGGGCCTGAACACCGGGGAGCTGTTTTTT.

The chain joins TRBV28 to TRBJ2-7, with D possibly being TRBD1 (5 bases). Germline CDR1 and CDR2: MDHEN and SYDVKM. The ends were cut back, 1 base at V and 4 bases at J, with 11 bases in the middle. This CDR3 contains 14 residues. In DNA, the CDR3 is TGTGCCAGCAGTTTATTGGTAGGGGCTTACGAGCAGTACTTC. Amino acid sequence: CASSLLVGAYEQYF.

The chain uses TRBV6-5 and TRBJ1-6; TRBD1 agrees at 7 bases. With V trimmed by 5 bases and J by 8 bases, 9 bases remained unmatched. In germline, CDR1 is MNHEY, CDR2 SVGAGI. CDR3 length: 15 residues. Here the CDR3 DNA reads TGTGCCAGCAGTCCACCCAGACAGGGAGATTCACCCCTCCACTTT. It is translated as CASSPPRQGDSPLHF.

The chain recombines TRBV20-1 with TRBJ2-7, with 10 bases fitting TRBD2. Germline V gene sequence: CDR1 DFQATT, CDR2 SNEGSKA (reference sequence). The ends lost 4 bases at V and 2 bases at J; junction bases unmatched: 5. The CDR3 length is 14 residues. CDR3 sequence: CSAIIAGGPYEQYF. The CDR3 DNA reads TGCAGTGCTATTATAGCGGGGGGCCCCTACGAGCAGTACTTC.

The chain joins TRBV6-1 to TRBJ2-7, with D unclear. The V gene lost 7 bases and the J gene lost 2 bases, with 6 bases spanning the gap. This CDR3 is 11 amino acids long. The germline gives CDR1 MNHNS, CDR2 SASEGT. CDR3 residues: CASKGTYEQYF. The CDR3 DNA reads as TGTGCCAGCAAGGGTACCTACGAGCAGTACTTC.

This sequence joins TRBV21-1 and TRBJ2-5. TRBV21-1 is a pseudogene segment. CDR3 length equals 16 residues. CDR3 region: CASSKGGSVGQETQYF. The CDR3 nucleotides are TGTGCCAGCAGCAAAGGCGGCAGCGTAGGCCAAGAGACCCAGTACTTC.